Presented here are 9 T cell receptor beta chains from one specimen sequenced in a study of shared clonotypes between healthy human individuals. Libraries were prepared by immunoSEQ multiplex PCR; TCRdb keeps only in-frame clonotypes and omits some of them. Altogether about 2,200,000 clones are present, just over 90% being singletons, with the ten largest covering 1.7%. Naive-designated CD8 cells lacked CD45RO, were positively enriched for CCR7, and omitted terminally differentiated effector memory CD45RA+ cells. Sequencing used naive CD8+ T cells from PBMCs. These receptors were obtained from a man younger than 30 in good health. Some clones in this sample may be carry-over from other donors' samples.

The chain is built from TRBV19 and TRBJ2-1, with D tentatively TRBD1 (5 bases). From germline, CDR1 is LNHDA and CDR2 SQIVND (reference sequence). The CDR3 contains 14 residues. The ends were cut back, 1 base at V and 4 bases at J, with 8 bases in the middle. The CDR3 sequence: CASSIVQGYNEQFF. CDR3 bases: TGTGCCAGTAGTATAGTTCAGGGTTACAATGAGCAGTTCTTC.

This clone was detected a few times. This CDR3 is also generated by other DNA sequences in the sample. This chain joins TRBV11-2 and TRBJ2-7; D may be TRBD1 (6 bases). Germline V lookup: CDR1 SGHAT, CDR2 FQNNGV. V lost 1 base to trimming and J lost 1 base, with 8 bases between them. CDR3 length equals 14 residues. The CDR3 DNA follows: TGTGCCAGCAGCTTAGGACAGGATTCCTACGAGCAGTACTTC. This gives the protein CASSLGQDSYEQYF. Full variable domain (remainder filled in from reference TRBV11-2 and TRBJ2-7): EAGVAQSPRYKIIEKRQSVAFWCNPISGHATLYWYQQILGQGPKLLIQFQNNGVVDDSQLPKDRFSAERLKGVDSTLKIQPAKLEDSAVYLCASSLGQDSYEQYFGPGTRLTVT.

This rearrangement joins TRBV27 to TRBJ2-2, with TRBD2 matching 8 bases. Per the germline V gene, CDR1 is MNHEY and CDR2 is SMNVEV (reference sequence). With 5 bases clipped from V and 4 bases from J, the junction kept 3 bases outside the gene matches. The CDR3 has 14 amino acids. In DNA form, the CDR3 reads TGTGCCAGCAGTCAGCGGGGGATCACCGGGGAGCTGTTTTTT. This translates into CASSQRGITGELFF.

This chain connects TRBV30 to TRBJ1-1; no reliable D call. Germline lookup yields CDR1 GTSNPN and CDR2 SVGIG (reference sequence). Trimming pared 4 bases from V and 1 base from J, leaving 10 bases between. The CDR3 has 13 residues. CDR3 sequence (DNA): TGTGCCTGGATTCCCCAGCCGAACACTGAAGCTTTCTTT. Its protein is CAWIPQPNTEAFF.

The J gene is TRBJ1-1, the V gene TRBV2; D unresolved. The V end lost 1 base, the J end lost 2 bases, and 11 bases lay between the germline ends. The CDR3 loop spans 15 amino acids. The germline CDR1 and CDR2 sequences are SNHLY and FYNNEI. CDR3 nucleotide sequence: TGTGCCAGCAGTGAAGTGTGGTCCGAAAACACTGAAGCTTTCTTT. Translated, it gives CASSEVWSENTEAFF. Full variable domain (outside the CDR3, taken from reference TRBV2 and TRBJ1-1): EPEVTQTPSHQVTQMGQEVILRCVPISNHLYFYWYRQILGQKVEFLVSFYNNEISEKSEIFDDQFSVERPDGSNFTLKIRSTKLEDSAMYFCASSEVWSENTEAFFGQGTRLTVV.

This CDR3 is CASSSRGSGTNEKLFF. For the CDR3, the DNA is TGTGCCAGCAGCTCCAGGGGTTCAGGAACGAATGAAAAACTGTTTTTT. V usage is TRBV11-2 and J usage is TRBJ1-4; D may be TRBD1 (6 bases). CDR3 size: 16 residues. Germline V gene data show CDR1 as SGHAT and CDR2 as FQNNGV. The ends were cut back, 4 bases at V and 5 bases at J, with 17 bases in the middle.

The V and J genes are TRBV25-1 and TRBJ2-2; no reliable D call. The CDR3 totals 17 residues. The germline V gene has CDR1 MGHDK and CDR2 SYGVNS. The ends were cut back, 1 base at V and 3 bases at J, with 15 bases in the middle. The CDR3 region is CASSESITGRDTGELFF. The DNA of the CDR3 is TGTGCCAGCAGTGAATCTATCACCGGCCGAGACACCGGGGAGCTGTTTTTT.

The V call is TRBV6-7, the J call TRBJ2-1; 9 bases are shared with TRBD2. TRBV6-7 is placed among ORFs of uncertain function. The CDR3 runs to 17 residues. The V segment lost 2 bases and the J segment 3 bases; nucleotides outside the gene matches: 8. CDR3 protein: CASSYSLAGCIYNEQFF. As DNA, the CDR3 is TGTGCCAGCAGTTACAGTCTAGCGGGGTGCATCTACAATGAGCAGTTCTTC.

CDR3 loop: CASGLAEAGGELFF. DNA for the CDR3: TGTGCTAGTGGTTTGGCAGAGGCGGGCGGGGAGCTGTTTTTT. The chain recombines TRBV12-5 with TRBJ2-2; the D gene is possibly TRBD2 (5 bases). Germline-derived CDR1 and CDR2 are LGHNT and FRNRAP. Trimming cost V 1 base and J 7 bases, with 10 bases left between them. CDR3 length: 14 amino acids.